This T cell receptor (beta chain) was identified during a study of CD8+ T cells in alopecia areata. Turning to the study itself: Treated patients' severity was scored by percentage of affected scalp area. Study-level points and caveats: It was observed that many expanded lesional clones persisted in scalp and blood during tofacitinib. Uncertainty about whether baseline CD8+ expansion is linked to response remains, with one nonresponder.

Looked up from germline, CDR1 is GTSNPN and CDR2 is SVGIG (reference sequence). Trimming took off 4 bases at V and 8 bases at J, with 14 bases between the two ends. The CDR3 runs to 12 residues. To note about this clone: The antigen is unknown.

RNA extraction and reverse transcription yielded cDNA as sequencing template. Sequencing used immunoSEQ multiplex PCR; TCRdb keeps in-frame clones, though not all of them. The profile shows 95,000 to 100,000 clones, just under 60% of them singletons. Treatment reported: oral pan-JAK inhibitor, 5-10 mg twice daily. Peripheral blood samples and lesional scalp punch biopsies were obtained from alopecia areata patients. The origin of this receptor is a human donor with alopecia areata. This chain uses TRBV30 with TRBJ1-2; D is unresolved. The sample consisted of CD8+ T cells sorted from blood, taken between weeks 55 and 65, from a patient treated with tofacitinib. The CDR3 loop is CAWIEGLRGYTF. In DNA, the CDR3 is TGTGCCTGGATCGAAGGGCTGAGGGGCTACACCTTC.